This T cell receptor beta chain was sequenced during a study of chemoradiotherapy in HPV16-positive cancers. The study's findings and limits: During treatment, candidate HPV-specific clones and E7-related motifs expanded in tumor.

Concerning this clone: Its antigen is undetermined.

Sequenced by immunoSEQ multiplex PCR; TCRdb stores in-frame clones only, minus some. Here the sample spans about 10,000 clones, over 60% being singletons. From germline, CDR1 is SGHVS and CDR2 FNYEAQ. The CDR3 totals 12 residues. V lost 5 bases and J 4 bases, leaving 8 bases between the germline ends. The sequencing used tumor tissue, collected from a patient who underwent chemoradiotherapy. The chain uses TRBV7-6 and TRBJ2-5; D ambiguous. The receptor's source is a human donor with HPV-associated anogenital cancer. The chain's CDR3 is CASSELGETQYF. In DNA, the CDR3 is TGTGCCAGCAGCGAGTTGGGAGAGACCCAGTACTTC.